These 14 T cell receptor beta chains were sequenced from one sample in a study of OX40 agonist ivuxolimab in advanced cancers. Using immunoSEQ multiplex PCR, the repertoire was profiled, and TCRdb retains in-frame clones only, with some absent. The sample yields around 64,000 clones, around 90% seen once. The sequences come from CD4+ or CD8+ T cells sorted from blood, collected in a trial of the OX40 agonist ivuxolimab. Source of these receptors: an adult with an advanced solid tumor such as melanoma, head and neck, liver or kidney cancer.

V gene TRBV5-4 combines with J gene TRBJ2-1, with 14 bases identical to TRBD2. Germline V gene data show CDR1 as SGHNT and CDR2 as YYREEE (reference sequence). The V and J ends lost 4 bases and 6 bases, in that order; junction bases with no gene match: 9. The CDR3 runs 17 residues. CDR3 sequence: CASSPTSGGAGINEQFF. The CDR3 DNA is TGTGCCAGCAGCCCGACTAGCGGGGGGGCAGGGATCAATGAGCAGTTCTTC.

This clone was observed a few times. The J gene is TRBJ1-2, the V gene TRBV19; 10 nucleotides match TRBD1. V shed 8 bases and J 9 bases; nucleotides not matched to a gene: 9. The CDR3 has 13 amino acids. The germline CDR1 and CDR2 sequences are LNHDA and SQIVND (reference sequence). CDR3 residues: CASSRDRGFRYTF. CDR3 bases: TGTGCCAGTTCCCGGGACAGGGGATTCCGCTACACCTTC.

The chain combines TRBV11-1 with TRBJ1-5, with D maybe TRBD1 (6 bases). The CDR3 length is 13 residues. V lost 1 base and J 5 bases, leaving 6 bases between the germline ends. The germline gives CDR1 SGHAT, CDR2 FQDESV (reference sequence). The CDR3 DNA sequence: TGTGCCAGCAGCTTAGGACAGGATCAGCCCCAGCATTTT. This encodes CASSLGQDQPQHF.

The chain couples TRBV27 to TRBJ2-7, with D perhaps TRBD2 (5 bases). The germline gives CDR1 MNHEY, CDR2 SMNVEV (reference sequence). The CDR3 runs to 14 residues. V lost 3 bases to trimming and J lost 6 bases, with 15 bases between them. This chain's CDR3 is CASSLAGNPREQYF. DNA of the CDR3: TGTGCCAGCAGTTTGGCCGGGAACCCTCGCGAGCAGTACTTC.

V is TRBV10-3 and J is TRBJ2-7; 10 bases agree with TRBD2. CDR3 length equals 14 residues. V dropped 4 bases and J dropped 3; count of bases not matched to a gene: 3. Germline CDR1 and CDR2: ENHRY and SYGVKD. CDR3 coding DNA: TGTGCCATCAGTGCCGTAGCGGGGGGCTACGAGCAGTACTTC. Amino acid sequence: CAISAVAGGYEQYF.

The CDR3 DNA reads TGTGCCAGTAGTCCGACAGGGAACCAAGAGACCCAGTACTTC. This translates into CASSPTGNQETQYF. V gene TRBV19 combines with J gene TRBJ2-5; TRBD1 agrees at 7 bases. Germline V gives CDR1 LNHDA, CDR2 SQIVND (reference sequence). This CDR3 is built from 14 residues. V was clipped by 5 bases and J by 0 bases; unmatched bases: 3.

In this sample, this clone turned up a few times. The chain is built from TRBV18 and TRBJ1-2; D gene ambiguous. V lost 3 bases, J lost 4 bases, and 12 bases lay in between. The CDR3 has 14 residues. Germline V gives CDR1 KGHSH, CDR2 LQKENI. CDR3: CASSPPTPSYGYTF. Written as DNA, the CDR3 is TGTGCCAGCTCACCCCCGACACCTTCCTATGGCTACACCTTC.

CDR3 in DNA: TGTGCCAGCAGTGATCGGTTACTAGCGGGAAGGGGCGAGCAGTACTTC. This encodes CASSDRLLAGRGEQYF. V and J are TRBV2 and TRBJ2-7, with 10 bases identical to TRBD2. Germline V gene sequence: CDR1 SNHLY, CDR2 FYNNEI. The CDR3 totals 16 residues. V gave up 3 bases and J gave up 6 bases; unmatched junction bases: 11.

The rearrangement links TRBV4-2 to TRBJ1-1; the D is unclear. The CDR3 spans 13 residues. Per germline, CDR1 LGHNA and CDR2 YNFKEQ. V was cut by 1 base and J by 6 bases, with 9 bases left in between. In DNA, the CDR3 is TGTGCCAGCAGCCAAGCCTACGAGGCTGAAGCTTTCTTT. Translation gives CASSQAYEAEAFF.

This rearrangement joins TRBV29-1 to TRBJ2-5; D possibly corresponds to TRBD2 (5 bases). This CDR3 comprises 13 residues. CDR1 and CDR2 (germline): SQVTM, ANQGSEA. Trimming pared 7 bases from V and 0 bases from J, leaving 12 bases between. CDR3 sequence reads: CSAAGSHQETQYF. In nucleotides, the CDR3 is TGCAGCGCTGCGGGCAGCCACCAAGAGACCCAGTACTTC.

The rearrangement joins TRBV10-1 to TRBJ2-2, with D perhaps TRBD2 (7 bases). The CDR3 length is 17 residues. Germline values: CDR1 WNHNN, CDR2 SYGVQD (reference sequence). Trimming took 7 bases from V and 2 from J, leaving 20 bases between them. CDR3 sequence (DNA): TGCGCCAGCATAGGTGAGGACGGGGGGCCAAACACCGGGGAGCTGTTTTTT. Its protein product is CASIGEDGGPNTGELFF.

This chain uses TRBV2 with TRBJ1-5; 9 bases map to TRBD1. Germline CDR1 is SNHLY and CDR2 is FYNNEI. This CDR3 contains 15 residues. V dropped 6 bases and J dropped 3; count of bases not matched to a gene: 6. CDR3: CASRAGTGNNQPQHF. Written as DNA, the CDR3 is TGTGCCAGCAGAGCCGGGACAGGGAACAATCAGCCCCAGCATTTT. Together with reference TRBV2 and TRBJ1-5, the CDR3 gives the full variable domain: EPEVTQTPSHQVTQMGQEVILRCVPISNHLYFYWYRQILGQKVEFLVSFYNNEISEKSEIFDDQFSVERPDGSNFTLKIRSTKLEDSAMYFCASRAGTGNNQPQHFGDGTRLSIL.

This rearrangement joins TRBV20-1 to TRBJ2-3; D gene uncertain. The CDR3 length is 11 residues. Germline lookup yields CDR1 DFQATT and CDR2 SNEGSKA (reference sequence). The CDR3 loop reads CSVPSTDTQYF. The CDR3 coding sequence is TGCAGCGTACCCAGCACAGATACGCAGTATTTT.

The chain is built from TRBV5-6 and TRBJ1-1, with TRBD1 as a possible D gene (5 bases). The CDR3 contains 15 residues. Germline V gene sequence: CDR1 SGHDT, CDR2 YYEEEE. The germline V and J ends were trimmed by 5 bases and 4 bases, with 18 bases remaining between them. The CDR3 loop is CASSRKGFGGTEAFF. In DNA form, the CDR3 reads TGTGCCAGCAGTAGAAAAGGGTTTGGGGGCACTGAAGCTTTCTTT.